Reported below is one TCR beta chain. Its antigen remains unknown. Here immunoSEQ multiplex PCR was the method, and the copy in TCRdb shows in-frame clones only, minus some. Of around 29,000 clones in the sample, about 80% were seen once. The data originate from a study of lymphopenia after photon versus proton radiotherapy. CDR1 and CDR2 (germline): SGHTA, FQGNSA. CDR3 length: 16 residues. The J segment lost 2 bases and the V segment lost 1 base, leaving 4 bases of the junction unmatched. Broader study findings: After the lymphocyte nadir, photon-treated repertoires showed oligoclonal expansion, especially of CD8+ Temra cells.

This TCR was recovered from a woman in her seventies with pancreatic cancer. The material sequenced was peripheral blood, taken from a patient treated with proton-based radiotherapy. This rearrangement joins TRBV7-2 to TRBJ2-7, with 11 bases lining up with TRBD2. CDR3 protein: CASSLVGSGRAYEQYF. The DNA of the CDR3 is TGTGCCAGCAGCTTAGTAGGTAGCGGGAGGGCCTACGAGCAGTACTTC.